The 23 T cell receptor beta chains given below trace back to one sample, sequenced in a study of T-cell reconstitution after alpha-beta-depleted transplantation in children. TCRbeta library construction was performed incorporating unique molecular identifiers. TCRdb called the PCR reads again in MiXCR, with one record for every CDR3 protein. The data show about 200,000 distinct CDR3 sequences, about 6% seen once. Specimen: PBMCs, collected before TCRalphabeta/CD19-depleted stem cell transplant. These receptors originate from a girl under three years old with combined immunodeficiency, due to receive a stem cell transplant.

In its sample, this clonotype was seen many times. CDR3 DNA sequence: TGTGCCAGTAGTATAGTAAGAACTAGCGGCCTCTACGAGCAGTACTTC. Its translation: CASSIVRTSGLYEQYF. The gene calls are TRBV19 and TRBJ2-7; 8 bases fit TRBD2. Germline V gene lookup returns CDR1 LNHDA and CDR2 SQIVND (reference sequence). The CDR3 runs 16 residues. Trimming removed 1 base from V and 3 bases from J; junction bases left unmatched: 8.

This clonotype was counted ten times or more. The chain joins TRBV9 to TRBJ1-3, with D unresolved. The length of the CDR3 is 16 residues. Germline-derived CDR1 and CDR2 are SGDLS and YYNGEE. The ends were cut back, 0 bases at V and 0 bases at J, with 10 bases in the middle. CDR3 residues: CASSVEVVSSGNTIYF. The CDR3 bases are TGTGCCAGCAGCGTAGAGGTCGTTAGCTCTGGAAACACCATATATTTT.

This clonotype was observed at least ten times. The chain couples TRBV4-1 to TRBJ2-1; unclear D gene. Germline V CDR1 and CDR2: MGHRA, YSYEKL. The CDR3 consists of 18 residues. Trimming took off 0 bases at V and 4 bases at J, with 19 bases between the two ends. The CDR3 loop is CASSQELQASPVYNEQFF. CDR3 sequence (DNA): TGCGCCAGCAGCCAAGAACTTCAAGCAAGTCCCGTTTACAATGAGCAGTTCTTC.

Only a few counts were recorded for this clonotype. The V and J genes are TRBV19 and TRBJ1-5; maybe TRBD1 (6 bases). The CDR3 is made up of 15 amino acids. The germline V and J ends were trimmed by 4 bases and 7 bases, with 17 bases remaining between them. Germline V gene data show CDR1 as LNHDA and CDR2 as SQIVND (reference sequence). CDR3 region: CASSTGGGIGQPQHF. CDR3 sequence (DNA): TGTGCCAGTAGTACGGGAGGGGGTATCGGGCAGCCCCAGCATTTT.

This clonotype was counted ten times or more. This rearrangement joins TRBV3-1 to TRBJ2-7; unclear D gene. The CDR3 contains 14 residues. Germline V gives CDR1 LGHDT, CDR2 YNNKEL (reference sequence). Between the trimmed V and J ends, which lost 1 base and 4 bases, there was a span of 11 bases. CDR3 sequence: CASSQGRWEYEQYF. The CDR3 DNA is TGTGCCAGCAGCCAAGGGAGATGGGAATACGAGCAGTACTTC.

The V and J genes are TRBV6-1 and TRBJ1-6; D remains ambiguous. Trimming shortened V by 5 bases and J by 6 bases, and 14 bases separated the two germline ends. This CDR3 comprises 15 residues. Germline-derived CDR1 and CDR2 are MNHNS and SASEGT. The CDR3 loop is CASSQDGPVNSPLHF. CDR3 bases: TGTGCCAGCAGTCAAGACGGCCCAGTTAATTCACCCCTCCACTTT.

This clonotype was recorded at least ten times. The CDR3 DNA reads TGTGCCAGCAGCCCGGGACCGGGCCGCTCTGGAAACACCATATATTTT. Protein: CASSPGPGRSGNTIYF. This rearrangement joins TRBV11-1 to TRBJ1-3; possible D gene TRBD1, 5 bases. Germline lookup yields CDR1 SGHAT and CDR2 FQDESV (reference sequence). Trimming cost V 5 bases and J 0 bases, with 14 bases left between them. This CDR3 has 16 residues.

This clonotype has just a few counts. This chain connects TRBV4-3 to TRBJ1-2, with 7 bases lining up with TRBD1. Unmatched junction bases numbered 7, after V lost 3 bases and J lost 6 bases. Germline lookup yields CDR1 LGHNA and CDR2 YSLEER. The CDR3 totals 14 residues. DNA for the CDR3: TGCGCCAGCAGCCAGCGACAGGGAGGTAATGGCTACACCTTC. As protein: CASSQRQGGNGYTF.

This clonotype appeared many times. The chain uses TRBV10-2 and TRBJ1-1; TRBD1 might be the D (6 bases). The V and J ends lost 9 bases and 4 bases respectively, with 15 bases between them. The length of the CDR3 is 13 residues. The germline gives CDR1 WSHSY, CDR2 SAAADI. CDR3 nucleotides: TGCGCCAGTGGGGGGCGCGGGGGCACTGAAGCTTTCTTT. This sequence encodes CASGGRGGTEAFF.

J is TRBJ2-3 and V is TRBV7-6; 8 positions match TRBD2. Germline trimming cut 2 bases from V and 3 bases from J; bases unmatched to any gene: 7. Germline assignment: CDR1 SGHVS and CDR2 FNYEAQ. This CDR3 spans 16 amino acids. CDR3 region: CASSLIRGGLTDTQYF. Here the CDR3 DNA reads TGTGCCAGCAGCTTAATCCGGGGGGGTTTGACAGATACGCAGTATTTT.

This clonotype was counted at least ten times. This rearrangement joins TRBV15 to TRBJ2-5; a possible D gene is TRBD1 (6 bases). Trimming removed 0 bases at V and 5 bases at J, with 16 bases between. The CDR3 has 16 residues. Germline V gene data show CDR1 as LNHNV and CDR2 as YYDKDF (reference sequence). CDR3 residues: CATSRDLRIQGETQYF. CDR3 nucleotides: TGTGCCACCAGCAGAGATCTCCGAATACAGGGCGAGACCCAGTACTTC.

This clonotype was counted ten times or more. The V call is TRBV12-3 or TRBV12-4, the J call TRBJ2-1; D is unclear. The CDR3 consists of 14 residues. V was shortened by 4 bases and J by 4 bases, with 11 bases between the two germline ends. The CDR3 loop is CASSSPTGYNEQFF. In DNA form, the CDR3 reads TGTGCCAGCAGTTCCCCGACTGGATACAATGAGCAGTTCTTC.

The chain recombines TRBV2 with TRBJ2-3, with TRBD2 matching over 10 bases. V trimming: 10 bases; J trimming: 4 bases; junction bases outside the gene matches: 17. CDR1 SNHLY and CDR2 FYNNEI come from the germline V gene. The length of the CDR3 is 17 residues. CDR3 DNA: TGTGCCATCTGCGGCCGGAGCGGGAGGGTAGTTGCAGATACGCAGTATTTT. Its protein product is CAICGRSGRVVADTQYF.

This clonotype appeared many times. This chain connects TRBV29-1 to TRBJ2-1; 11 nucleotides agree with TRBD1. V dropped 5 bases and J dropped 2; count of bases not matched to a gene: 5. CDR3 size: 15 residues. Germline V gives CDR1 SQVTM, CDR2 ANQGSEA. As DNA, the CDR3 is TGCAGCGTTATTCCGGGACAGGGGGCCTACAATGAGCAGTTCTTC. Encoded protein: CSVIPGQGAYNEQFF.

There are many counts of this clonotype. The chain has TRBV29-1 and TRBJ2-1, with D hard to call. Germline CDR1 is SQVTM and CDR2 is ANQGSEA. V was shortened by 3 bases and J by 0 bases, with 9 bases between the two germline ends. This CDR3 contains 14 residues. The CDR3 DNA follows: TGCAGCGTTGACCCTTCAGGCTCCTACAATGAGCAGTTCTTC. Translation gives CSVDPSGSYNEQFF.

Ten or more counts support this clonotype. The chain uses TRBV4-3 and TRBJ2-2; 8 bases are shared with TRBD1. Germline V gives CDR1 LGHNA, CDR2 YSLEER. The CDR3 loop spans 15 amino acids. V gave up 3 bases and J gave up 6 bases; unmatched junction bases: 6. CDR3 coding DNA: TGCGCCAGCAGCCAGTACCAACAGGGGGCCGGGGAGCTGTTTTTT. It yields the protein CASSQYQQGAGELFF.

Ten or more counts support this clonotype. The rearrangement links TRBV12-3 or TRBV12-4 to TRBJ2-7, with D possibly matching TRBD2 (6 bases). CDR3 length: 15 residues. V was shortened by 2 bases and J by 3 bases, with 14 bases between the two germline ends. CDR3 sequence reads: CASSLNGGPGYEQYF. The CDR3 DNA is TGTGCCAGCAGTTTAAACGGGGGTCCAGGCTACGAGCAGTACTTC.

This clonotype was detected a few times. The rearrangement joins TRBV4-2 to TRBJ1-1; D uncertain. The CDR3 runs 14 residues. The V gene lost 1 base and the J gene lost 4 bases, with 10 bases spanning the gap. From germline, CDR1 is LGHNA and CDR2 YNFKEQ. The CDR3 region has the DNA TGTGCCAGCAGCCAAGTTATGGGAAGCACTGAAGCTTTCTTT. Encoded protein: CASSQVMGSTEAFF.

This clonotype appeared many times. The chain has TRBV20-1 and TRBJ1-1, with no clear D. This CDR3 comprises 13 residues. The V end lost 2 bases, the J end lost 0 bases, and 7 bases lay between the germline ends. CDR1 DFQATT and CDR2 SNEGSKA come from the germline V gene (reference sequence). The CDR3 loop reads CSARSKLNTEAFF. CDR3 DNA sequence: TGCAGTGCTAGAAGTAAATTGAACACTGAAGCTTTCTTT.

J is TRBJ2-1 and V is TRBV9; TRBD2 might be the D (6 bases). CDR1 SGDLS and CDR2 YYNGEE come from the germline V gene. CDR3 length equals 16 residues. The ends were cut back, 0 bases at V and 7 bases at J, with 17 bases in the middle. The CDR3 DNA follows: TGTGCCAGCAGCGTAGCTCTGGCGGGGCGGTGGAATGAGCAGTTCTTC. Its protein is CASSVALAGRWNEQFF.

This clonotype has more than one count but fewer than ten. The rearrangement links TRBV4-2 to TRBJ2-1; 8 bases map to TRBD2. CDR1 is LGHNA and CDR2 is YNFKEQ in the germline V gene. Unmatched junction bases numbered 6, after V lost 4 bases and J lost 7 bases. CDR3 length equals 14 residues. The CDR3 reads CASSPGGGWNEQFF. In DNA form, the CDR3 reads TGTGCCAGCAGCCCGGGGGGGGGCTGGAATGAGCAGTTCTTC.

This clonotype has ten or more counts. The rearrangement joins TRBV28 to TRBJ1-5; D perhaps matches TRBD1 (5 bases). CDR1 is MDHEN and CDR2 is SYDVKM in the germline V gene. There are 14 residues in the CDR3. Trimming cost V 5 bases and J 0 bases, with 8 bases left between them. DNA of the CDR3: TGTGCCAGCAGTCCGGGGGATAGCAATCAGCCCCAGCATTTT. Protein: CASSPGDSNQPQHF. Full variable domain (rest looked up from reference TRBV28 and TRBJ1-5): DVKVTQSSRYLVKRTGEKVFLECVQDMDHENMFWYRQDPGLGLRLIYFSYDVKMKEKGDIPEGYSVSREKKERFSLILESASTNQTSMYLCASSPGDSNQPQHFGDGTRLSIL.

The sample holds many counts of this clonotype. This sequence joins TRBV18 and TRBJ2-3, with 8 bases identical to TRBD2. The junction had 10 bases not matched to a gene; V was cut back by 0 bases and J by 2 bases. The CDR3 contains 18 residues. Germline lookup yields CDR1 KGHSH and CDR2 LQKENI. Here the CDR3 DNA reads TGTGCCAGCTCACCACCGAATGGTCGGGGGGGCTTCACAGATACGCAGTATTTT. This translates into CASSPPNGRGGFTDTQYF. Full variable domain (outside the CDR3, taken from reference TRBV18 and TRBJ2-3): NAGVMQNPRHLVRRRGQEARLRCSPMKGHSHVYWYRQLPEEGLKFMVYLQKENIIDESGMPKERFSAEFPKEGPSILRIQQVVRGDSAAYFCASSPPNGRGGFTDTQYFGPGTRLTVL.